This T cell receptor (beta chain) was found in a study of T cell repertoires in cytomegalovirus infection (dated by TCRdb to the late 2010s). Regarding the research as a whole: The HLA type of each donor mattered for the analysis, because public TCR beta signatures pointed to carriage of CMV infection along with the matching HLA type. The research as a whole found: In the ex vivo response, HLA-C-restricted CMV-specific TCR beta clonotypes were dominant, and in two of eight donors the single most frequent clonotype came from this HLA-C-restricted group. Carriers of CMV infection plus the relevant HLA type were discriminated by the cumulative frequency of public TCR beta family members in the study cohort and in an independent approximately 360-donor cohort.

In the case of this clonotype: Its antigen is currently not known. Base-call qualities are not available, and no considerably larger clone is one nucleotide away.

CDR1 and CDR2, looked up from the germline V gene, are MDHEN and SYDVKM. There are 16 amino acids in the CDR3, from cysteine to phenylalanine inclusive. CDR3 DNA is the only sequence kept; it has 48 bases, read in frame from the first base. V is cut back by 7 bases and J by 3 bases, with 8 bases in the junction unmatched. This sample was sequenced with an Illumina HiSeq 1500. TCRdb took the public reads, trimmed them with fastp at Q25, ran MiXCR for clone calling and kept in-frame beta chains. Each entry is one CDR3 protein sequence, shown with its most common DNA and genes. The sample has fewer than 300,000 distinct CDR3 sequences on record, roughly 25% of them singletons. Approximately 13% of the sample rests with the top ten.

This TCR was sampled from a human donor in good health (CMV status not recorded). Some clones in this sample may be carry-over from other donors' samples. The sample comprised PBMCs. Recombination joined TRBV28 with TRBJ2-1; the junction holds 11 bases that match TRBD2. The sequenced DNA is TGTGCCAGCACCCCTGCGCTAGCGGGAGGCTACAATGAGCAGTTCTTC. Its protein product is CASTPALAGGYNEQFF.